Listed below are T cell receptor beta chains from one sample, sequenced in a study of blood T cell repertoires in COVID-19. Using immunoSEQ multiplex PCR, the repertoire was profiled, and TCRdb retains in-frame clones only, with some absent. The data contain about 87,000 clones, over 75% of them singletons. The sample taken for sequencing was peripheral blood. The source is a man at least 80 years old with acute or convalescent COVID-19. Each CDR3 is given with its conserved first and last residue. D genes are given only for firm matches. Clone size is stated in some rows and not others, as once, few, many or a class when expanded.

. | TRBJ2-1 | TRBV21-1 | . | CASSTSGPSYNEQFF | TGTGCCAGCAGCACCAGCGGACCCTCCTACAATGAGCAGTTCTTC
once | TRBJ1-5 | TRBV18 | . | CASSPTGNQPQHF | TGTGCCAGCTCACCAACAGGCAATCAGCCCCAGCATTTT
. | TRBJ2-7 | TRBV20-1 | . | CSASNDRKSSYEQYF | TGCAGTGCTAGTAACGACAGGAAGTCCAGCTACGAGCAGTACTTC
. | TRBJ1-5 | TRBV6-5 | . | CASSYARSTDQPQHF | TGTGCCAGCAGTTACGCCCGATCTACGGATCAGCCCCAGCATTTT
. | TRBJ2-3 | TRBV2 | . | CASSESGYTDTQYF | TGTGCCAGCAGTGAGAGCGGGTACACAGATACGCAGTATTTT
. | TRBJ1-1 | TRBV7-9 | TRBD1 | CASSADRGHTEAFF | TGTGCCAGCAGCGCAGACAGGGGGCACACTGAAGCTTTCTTT
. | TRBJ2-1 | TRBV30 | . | CAWSPNLFREQFF | TGTGCCTGGAGTCCTAACCTTTTCCGTGAGCAGTTCTTC
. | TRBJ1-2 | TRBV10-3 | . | CAISEIEDYGYTF | TGTGCCATCAGTGAGATAGAGGACTATGGCTACACCTTC
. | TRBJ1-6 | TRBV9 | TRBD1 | CASSVDWTGGSPLHF | TGTGCCAGCAGCGTAGACTGGACAGGGGGATCACCCCTCCACTTT
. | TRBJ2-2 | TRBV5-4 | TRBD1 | CASSTGQGKETGELFF | TGTGCCAGCAGCACGGGACAGGGGAAGGAGACCGGGGAGCTGTTTTTT
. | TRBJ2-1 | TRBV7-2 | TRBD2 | CASTDSGMSYNEQFF | TGTGCCAGCACCGATAGCGGGATGTCCTACAATGAGCAGTTCTTC
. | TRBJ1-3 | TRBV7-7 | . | CASSLAWGPGNTIYF | TGTGCCAGCAGCTTAGCGTGGGGGCCGGGAAACACCATATATTTT
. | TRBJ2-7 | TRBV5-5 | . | CASTSGLTVYEQYF | TGTGCCAGCACCTCGGGACTGACAGTCTACGAGCAGTACTTC
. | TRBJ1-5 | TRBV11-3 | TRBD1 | CASSSPTGRYSNQPQHF | TGTGCCAGCAGCTCCCCGACAGGGCGGTATAGCAATCAGCCCCAGCATTTT
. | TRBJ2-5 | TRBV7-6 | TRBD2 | CASSLGSGAGGLGETQYF | TGTGCCAGCAGCTTAGGTTCTGGAGCGGGAGGGCTAGGAGAGACCCAGTACTTC